The source of this T cell receptor (beta chain) is a study of early stage breast cancer tumors. For the study at large: Average read coverage per sample was approximately 10-fold. Overall study results and limits: Chain pairing and CD4, CD8 or FOXP3 expression were not captured. Tumor and normal breast were distinguished via blood comparison in 14 of 16 patients.

Each sample had two DNA replicates, approximately 0.5 ug blood or about 1.4 ug tissue. Profiling relied on immunoSEQ multiplex PCR, and the TCRdb table lists in-frame clones only, not all of them. The sample lists fewer than 70,000 clones, over 65% occurring once. To note about this clone: Its antigen is as yet unknown.

After removal of 3 bases from V and 2 bases from J, the junction contained 14 bases not matched to a gene. The CDR3 extends over 18 amino acids. Germline-derived CDR1 and CDR2 are SGDLS and YYNGEE. This receptor was taken from a person aged 25 to 45 with breast cancer. Sequencing was performed on blood. The chain links TRBV9 to TRBJ1-3, with 7 bases identical to TRBD1. The CDR3 region has the DNA TGTGCCAGCAGCGGAATCGATCTTAGGGGGCAAACTGGAAACACCATATATTTT. Translating it yields CASSGIDLRGQTGNTIYF.